The present entry profiles one T cell receptor beta chain with its context. Its antigen is unidentified. The germline V gene encodes CDR1 MNHNS and CDR2 SASEGT. V lost 4 bases and J 5 bases, leaving 11 bases between the germline ends. The CDR3 spans 13 residues. The sample comes from a study of Tregs in tolerant kidney transplant recipients. The data were produced by immunoSEQ multiplex PCR, yet TCRdb's version contains in-frame clones alone and is incomplete. Among 200,000 to 300,000 clones listed, about 80% were seen once. Overall study results and limits: Biological reproducibility was not directly addressed in this study.

The clonotype was recovered from a human donor in good health. Sequencing was done on a sample of CD4+ T cells from blood. The chain couples TRBV6-1 to TRBJ2-5, with unresolved D. The DNA of the CDR3 is TGTGCCAGCAGTGGACTTAAGGTGGAGACCCAGTACTTC. Protein product: CASSGLKVETQYF.